This TCR beta chain was retrieved from a study of blood T cell repertoires in COVID-19. Study background: Sites in the United States, Italy and Spain provided acute and convalescent COVID-19 samples. The cDNA or gDNA used as material had been derived from T cells, B-cell-depleted T cells, or PBMCs.

Authors' analysis steps: Reference gene primer amplification yielded estimated nucleated cell counts. Repertoires were generated with immunoSEQ multiplex PCR, while TCRdb's copy carries only in-frame clones and drops some. V, J and clone size were drawn from that table, and D and trimming were deduced from the DNA. There are a few hundred thousand clones in the sample; about 88% occur only once, and around 2.9% lies in the top ten. Trimming took 5 bases from V and 0 from J; bases not matched to a gene: 6. Germline V gene data show CDR1 as SGHRS and CDR2 as YFSETQ. This CDR3 has 15 amino acids. Ages ranged from roughly 18 to 95 years, with residence in around 24 US areas.

The V call is TRBV5-1, the J call TRBJ2-3; 7 positions agree with TRBD2. The sequence derives from a woman aged 45-65 years who had recovered from COVID-19. Sequencing used PBMCs or T cells enriched from blood (not recorded which). Written as DNA, the CDR3 is TGCGCCAGCAGGAACGCGGGAGATAGCACAGATACGCAGTATTTT. It encodes CASRNAGDSTDTQYF. The full variable domain, with the rest looked up from reference TRBV5-1 and TRBJ2-3, is KAGVTQTPRYLIKTRGQQVTLSCSPISGHRSVSWYQQTPGQGLQFLFEYFSETQRNKGNFPGRFSGRQFSNSRSEMNVSTLELGDSALYLCASRNAGDSTDTQYFGPGTRLTVL.